The sequence of this T cell receptor (beta chain) was determined in a study of cytomegalovirus exposure and HLA in healthy donors (dated by TCRdb to about 2017). For context, the study as a whole: According to an earlier analysis of a few hundred of the donors, about 180 million T cells yielded roughly 100 million unique TCR beta sequences and about 300 Gb of sequence data. Roughly 300 gigabases of sequencing data and around 85 million unique TCR sequences made up an early release that covered over 550 HLA-typed donors. The genetic ancestry cluster associated with self-reported Caucasian donors included about 81% of the roughly 400 genotyped donors. The study was designed to test whether signatures of past pathogen exposure could be identified by cataloging public T cell receptors. The study profiled the T cell repertoires of around 700 subjects by immunosequencing and related them to cytomegalovirus serostatus. Along with the approximately 700-subject first cohort, a separate validation cohort of approximately 110 different subjects was used. High-throughput TCR immunosequencing, statistical association of individual TCRs with disease status, and machine learning were combined to predict cytomegalovirus infection status. A later analysis re-analyzed previously published TCR beta repertoires from 666 donors and added high-resolution HLA genotyping to study TCR occurrence patterns. The later analysis used no new phenotypic data to find candidate immune exposures, relying instead on TCR beta sequences and their occurrence across donors. In an earlier analysis of a few hundred of the donors, high-throughput TCR beta sequencing was used to judge whether each TCR beta V gene segment behaved as functional or pseudogenic. Donor age, sex, ethnicity and CMV serostatus were collected together with the repertoire data. Genome-wide SNP genotypes for about three fifths of the roughly 670 donors were used in a later genetic analysis, which treated that subset as a discovery cohort. All discovery cohort repertoires had been generated on a single sequencing platform. Both class I and class II loci were covered by HLA typing, at four-digit resolution. Typing coverage varied by locus: about 620-640 donors for A, B, C, DRB1 and DQB1; more than 500 for DQA1; approximately 570 for DPA1; roughly 450 for DPB1. Four or five DR-DQ haplotypes were treated as single units for association and clustering because of strong linkage in the cohort. On average, roughly 200,000 unique TCR beta nucleotide sequences were sequenced per donor among 300 to 500 genotyped donors of the cohort, with roughly 18% of those sequences being non-productive. Study-level results and caveats: It was suggested by the authors that the approach could potentially be generalized to other disease states and immunological phenotypes. While some public TCRs were present in many individuals, most TCR sequences turned up only very rarely across donors. At a false discovery rate of 0.05, a later analysis linked 16,951 TCR beta sequences to specific HLA alleles. A group of highly shared sequence variants was considered likely to be a technical artifact of the sequencing pipeline. The study listed over 150 TCR beta chains as associated with cytomegalovirus. In a later analysis, the rate of TCR association differed among HLA loci, with DRB1 alleles having the most associated TCRs and HLA-C alleles having the fewest. A further reported finding was that TCR beta sequences accurately predicted the HLA-A and HLA-B alleles for most subjects in the first cohort. Because HLA typing was unavailable for some donors at each locus, only the typed subset was used in association tests. When HLA alleles, especially DR and DQ, strongly co-occurred, TCR associations were difficult to assign to individual alleles. Compared with the roughly 710-donor mean, donors in an Asian-associated ancestry cluster had fewer N-insertions in productive TCRs, according to a later genetic analysis. Correlated functional status among segregating V segments might be attributable to linkage disequilibrium, but an unknown experimental factor could not be ruled out. Most CMV-associated TCR beta chains appeared to be HLA-restricted in a later analysis, and the HLA associations seemed to be driven largely by CMV exposure. An association between a missense DCLRE1C variant and V-gene and J-gene trimming of TCR beta chains was found in a later genetic analysis and replicated in an independent cohort. In a later analysis, several top co-occurrence clusters were reported to appear linked to parvovirus B19, influenza, CMV and Epstein-Barr virus. Because counts were too low, more than 15 rarely observed V segments, including chromosome 9 orphons, were left out of the earlier analysis of over 550 of the donors. The classifier was reported to diagnose cytomegalovirus status with high specificity and sensitivity in both the original and validation cohorts. In this cohort, only TCR beta chains were sequenced, and detectable features were limited by the absence of alpha or paired-chain data. In an earlier analysis of about 600 of the donors, most TCR beta V segments appeared in productive rearrangements about 90% or about 30% of the time, broadly matching IMGT annotations. A later analysis found that HLA-associated TCR beta chains were more clonally expanded and had lower generation probabilities than equally common non-associated chains. Immune exposure information for the cohort was limited to CMV serostatus. In vitro tests confirmed that a few of the cytomegalovirus-associated TCR beta chains recognize cytomegalovirus antigens. Presence/absence analyses assumed roughly uniform sequencing depth across donors, an assumption that may not hold.

This clone was observed a handful of times. Its antigen target is currently unknown. Base qualities are not recorded, but no much larger clone differs from it by a single base. The cohort comprised 550 to 700 healthy bone marrow donors. At the time of sampling, every cohort member was nominally healthy, though immune exposures that went unrecorded were likely present. The donor was CMV seropositive and was included in the group of around 300 seropositive cohort members. Every donor gave a peripheral blood sample, and the peripheral blood mononuclear cells from that sample were used for TCR beta sequencing. The Qiagen DNeasy Blood Extraction Kit was used to extract genomic DNA from the blood cell samples. Library preparation used the immunoSEQ multiplex PCR assay. A mixture of 60 forward primers for TCR Vbeta segments and 13 reverse primers for TCR Jbeta segments was used in the multiplex PCR. A multiplex PCR assay on genomic DNA amplified the CDR3 region of rearranged TCR beta genes. On the Illumina HiSeq System, the amplified TCR beta libraries were sequenced as 87-base-pair reads. Regarding the original processing steps: In a later analysis, some 80 million unique TCR beta chains were counted across the roughly 610 repertoires, and some 10 million of these chains were shared by at least two donors. A nearest-neighbor algorithm error-corrected the raw reads and collapsed the reads into unique sequences, merging closely related sequences to remove PCR and sequencing errors. V, D and J gene segments were assigned by aligning CDR3 sequences to IMGT reference sequences. For a sequence to be retained, a match of at least six nucleotides to both a V gene segment and a J gene segment was required. Rearrangements were classified as productive when the CDR3 lacked stop codons and remained in frame with V and J, and all other rearrangements were classified as non-productive. CDR3 was defined according to IMGT convention as the region running from the second conserved V-encoded cysteine to the conserved J-encoded phenylalanine. In an earlier analysis of approximately 590 of the donors, sequences lacking an unambiguous match to a single V gene segment were excluded. An earlier analysis of over 450 of the donors classified V segments as functional when productive rearrangements were above 56.7% and as segregating when the standard deviation between donors was above 5%. A statistical classification framework was built to diagnose cytomegalovirus status from the catalog of TCR beta chain sequences. V and J gene assignment, in a later analysis, came from comparing TCR nucleotide sequences with IMGT/GENE-DB human TR gene sequences. Using the TCRdist pipeline, a later analysis assigned CDR3 sequences along with most-parsimonious VDJ recombination scenarios. A later analysis defined each TCR beta chain by its CDR3 amino acid sequence plus V-gene family, and excluded reads lacking a unique V-gene family. As a way to deal with suspected cross-contamination and a sequencing artifact, a later analysis dropped more than 500 nucleotide sequences that were highly shared and had low generation probability. A later analysis calculated a clonal expansion index for each public chain from normalized within-repertoire ranks of inferred template counts. In a later analysis, generation probabilities were computed with a VDJ recombination model fitted to out-of-frame rearrangements, and the resulting probabilities were checked against IGoR. In a later analysis, hypergeometric tests were used to score TCR-TCR, TCR-HLA and TCR-CMV co-occurrence, with a repertoire-size bias correction applied to TCR pairs. False discovery rates were estimated in a later analysis by permuting HLA or CMV assignments 20 times. In a later analysis, co-occurring TCRs were grouped using DBSCAN, with TCRdist sequence similarity added in when clustering inside HLA-allele-positive subsets. Repertoires with fewer than 30,000 or more than 120,000 public chains, plus five repertoires with anomalous nucleotide sharing, were excluded from co-occurrence clustering. Held by TCRdb, this immuneACCESS table contains in-frame sequences only and omits some clones. Under half of the omission traces to an unresolved V gene where checked; the cause of the rest is unknown. The V and J calls and clone size are taken from that table; D and trimming were inferred from the DNA. The sample table records roughly 100,000 clones; 9.5% to 13% of these occur just once. 5.5% to 7.5% of the sample comes from the top ten.

The sequence came from a man aged 40-55 years in good health and CMV-seropositive. Source material: PBMCs.

The nucleotide sequence reads as follows: TGTGCCAGCAGTCCAGCCCGGGGGGGGAGGACAGATACGCAGTATTTT. Translated, it gives CASSPARGGRTDTQYF. The V gene is TRBV28 and the J gene is TRBJ2-3; TRBD2 lines up with 8 middle nucleotides. Here V drops 5 bases and J drops 3 bases, and the junction holds 10 bases not matched to any gene. From a lookup of the germline V gene, CDR1 and CDR2 are MDHEN and SYDVKM. The CDR3 starts with the cysteine, ends with the phenylalanine, and has 16 residues. Here the CDR3 DNA is all that survives: 48 bases in frame from base 1.